The rows below give T cell receptor beta chains drawn from one sample of a study of shared clonotypes between healthy human individuals. Sequenced by immunoSEQ multiplex PCR; TCRdb stores in-frame clones only, minus some. The sample includes 95,000 to 120,000 clones, more than 65% of them seen just once. Sequenced input: memory CD8+ T cells sorted from blood. These receptors were taken from a woman aged 30 to 39 in good health. Both conserved end residues are part of each CDR3. The D gene is left open where the match is weak. Rows give clone size only sometimes, using once, few, many, or a class for an expanded clone.

D,size,J,V,CDR3,DNA
NA,many,TRBJ2-7,TRBV28,CASSSGLLGEQYF,TGTGCCAGCAGTTCCGGACTTCTCGGGGAGCAGTACTTC
TRBD1,NA,TRBJ2-1,TRBV30,CAWSDDRGYNEQFF,TGTGCCTGGAGTGATGACAGGGGATACAATGAGCAGTTCTTC
TRBD2,NA,TRBJ2-7,TRBV6-1,CAVQISGKGYEQYF,TGTGCCGTTCAAATTAGCGGGAAGGGCTACGAGCAGTACTTC
TRBD2,NA,TRBJ2-7,TRBV27,CASLKSGGYEQYF,TGTGCCAGCCTAAAAAGCGGGGGCTACGAGCAGTACTTC
NA,NA,TRBJ1-2,TRBV28,CASSPRQPGGGGYTF,TGTGCCAGCAGTCCTCGGCAACCCGGAGGAGGTGGCTACACCTTC
NA,few,TRBJ2-7,TRBV18,CASSQEADYYEQYF,TGTGCCAGCTCACAAGAAGCGGATTACTACGAGCAGTACTTC
NA,NA,TRBJ2-2,TRBV10-3,CASSYLTGVDTGELFF,TGTGCCAGCAGTTACCTGACGGGAGTTGACACCGGGGAGCTGTTTTTT
TRBD1,once,TRBJ1-2,TRBV30,CAWRDRVFNYGYTF,TGTGCCTGGAGGGACAGGGTATTTAACTATGGCTACACCTTC
TRBD2,NA,TRBJ2-5,TRBV19,CATVQREIQETQYF,TGTGCCACAGTCCAGCGGGAGATCCAAGAGACCCAGTACTTC
NA,NA,TRBJ1-2,TRBV29-1,CSASQQGYGYTF,TGCAGCGCCTCACAACAGGGTTATGGCTACACCTTC
NA,NA,TRBJ1-5,TRBV29-1,CSVEGGSNQPQHF,TGCAGCGTTGAAGGGGGGAGCAATCAGCCCCAGCATTTT
NA,NA,TRBJ1-2,TRBV4-1,CASSQLRGRDYGYTF,TGCGCCAGCAGCCAACTACGAGGGAGAGATTATGGCTACACCTTC
NA,NA,TRBJ2-2,TRBV15,CATSRVSGEIHTGELFF,TGTGCCACCAGCAGAGTTTCAGGGGAGATTCACACCGGGGAGCTGTTTTTT
TRBD2,NA,TRBJ2-2,TRBV6-1,CASSVAGEWTGELFF,TGTGCCAGCAGTGTGGCGGGAGAATGGACCGGGGAGCTGTTTTTT
NA,NA,TRBJ2-7,TRBV11-2,CASSLTNRPYEQYF,TGTGCCAGCAGCTTAACGAACAGGCCCTACGAGCAGTACTTC
NA,NA,TRBJ2-7,TRBV7-9,CASSPGSAYEQYF,TGTGCCAGCAGCCCCGGGTCTGCCTACGAGCAGTACTTC
NA,NA,TRBJ1-2,TRBV5-6,CASSLAGFYGYTF,TGTGCCAGCAGCTTGGCCGGGTTCTATGGCTACACCTTC
TRBD1,NA,TRBJ2-7,TRBV6-6,CASSSTGTDSYEQYF,TGTGCCAGCAGTTCCACCGGGACAGACTCCTACGAGCAGTACTTC
NA,NA,TRBJ2-3,TRBV6-6,CASSYSMKSDTQYF,TGTGCCAGCAGTTACTCGATGAAATCAGATACGCAGTATTTT
TRBD1,NA,TRBJ2-6,TRBV28,CASSSGQGIRSGANVLTF,TGTGCCAGCAGTTCTGGACAGGGAATCCGCTCTGGGGCCAACGTCCTGACTTTC
TRBD1,NA,TRBJ2-7,TRBV7-8,CASSLARRDRRHYEQYF,TGTGCCAGCAGCTTAGCTCGCCGGGACAGACGACACTACGAGCAGTACTTC
NA,many,TRBJ2-5,TRBV4-2,CASSPGEEYETQYF,TGTGCCAGCAGCCCAGGGGAAGAATATGAGACCCAGTACTTC
NA,NA,TRBJ2-1,TRBV19,CASSAQDWFAEQFF,TGTGCCAGTAGTGCCCAGGACTGGTTTGCTGAGCAGTTCTTC
NA,few,TRBJ1-2,TRBV7-9,CASSTNGRNGYTF,TGTGCCAGCAGCACCAACGGACGGAATGGCTACACCTTC
TRBD1,NA,TRBJ2-7,TRBV18,CASSPNPRTGNYEQYF,TGTGCCAGCTCACCAAACCCTAGGACAGGGAACTACGAGCAGTACTTC
NA,NA,TRBJ2-7,TRBV7-9,CASNIGTYEQYF,TGTGCCAGCAACATTGGGACCTACGAGCAGTACTTC
NA,few,TRBJ2-1,TRBV6-5,CASSYSDGSFNEQFF,TGTGCCAGCAGTTACTCCGACGGGAGTTTCAATGAGCAGTTCTTC
TRBD2,NA,TRBJ2-1,TRBV6-6,CASSTDTSGSNYEQFF,TGTGCCAGCAGCACCGATACTAGCGGGAGTAACTATGAGCAGTTCTTC
TRBD2,NA,TRBJ2-7,TRBV28,CASRKQALAAYEQYF,TGTGCCAGCAGAAAACAGGCACTAGCGGCATACGAGCAGTACTTC
TRBD2,NA,TRBJ2-6,TRBV28,CASSGGTPSGANVLTF,TGTGCCAGTTCGGGAGGGACTCCCTCTGGGGCCAACGTCCTGACTTTC
NA,NA,TRBJ1-1,TRBV28,CASSSIAASRAATEAFF,TGTGCCAGCAGCTCCATAGCGGCTAGCAGGGCGGCCACTGAAGCTTTCTTT
NA,NA,TRBJ2-7,TRBV7-7,CASSARGDSYEQYF,TGTGCCAGCAGCGCCAGGGGGGACTCCTACGAGCAGTACTTC
TRBD2,NA,TRBJ2-1,TRBV5-1,CASSLSSGAYNEQFF,TGCGCCAGCAGCTTGTCGAGCGGGGCCTACAATGAGCAGTTCTTC
TRBD1,many,TRBJ2-7,TRBV6-1,CASKISGQGRDEQYF,TGTGCCAGCAAGATTTCCGGACAGGGCCGCGACGAGCAGTACTTC
NA,NA,TRBJ2-7,TRBV15,CATSRERTSSVYEQYF,TGTGCCACCAGCAGAGAAAGAACTAGCTCGGTCTACGAGCAGTACTTC
TRBD2,many,TRBJ2-3,TRBV9,CASSIGLAGVITDTQYF,TGTGCCAGCAGCATTGGACTAGCGGGAGTCATCACAGATACGCAGTATTTT
TRBD1,NA,TRBJ2-3,TRBV7-9,CASAPGQEQYF,TGTGCCAGCGCCCCGGGACAGGAGCAGTATTTT
NA,NA,TRBJ2-7,TRBV5-5,CASSLLGAVYEQYF,TGTGCCAGCAGCTTGTTGGGCGCGGTATACGAGCAGTACTTC
NA,few,TRBJ1-1,TRBV15,CATSPESGTEAFF,TGTGCCACCAGCCCCGAATCAGGCACTGAAGCTTTCTTT
TRBD1,NA,TRBJ2-3,TRBV30,CAWTTGGNIFTDTQYF,TGTGCCTGGACGACAGGGGGTAACATCTTCACAGATACGCAGTATTTT
NA,once,TRBJ2-7,TRBV27,CASTSLTTTSYEQYF,TGTGCCAGCACCTCCCTTACAACCACTTCCTACGAGCAGTACTTC
TRBD1,NA,TRBJ2-3,TRBV4-2,CASRRRTGATDTQYF,TGTGCCAGCCGACGCAGGACAGGCGCCACAGATACGCAGTATTTT
NA,few,TRBJ2-7,TRBV5-6,CASSLATSGVEQYF,TGTGCCAGCAGCTTGGCGACTAGTGGCGTCGAGCAGTACTTC
NA,few,TRBJ2-7,TRBV25-1,CASSETGHSYEQYF,TGTGCCAGCAGTGAGACGGGACACTCCTACGAGCAGTACTTC
NA,once,TRBJ1-1,TRBV6-5,CASSHQDYTEAFF,TGTGCCAGCAGCCATCAGGATTACACTGAAGCTTTCTTT
NA,NA,TRBJ2-7,TRBV5-4,CASSLGPPRGHRLPPYEQYF,TGTGCCAGCAGCTTGGGTCCGCCGCGGGGGCACCGCCTTCCCCCCTACGAGCAGTACTTC
TRBD1,few,TRBJ2-5,TRBV5-1,CASSFITGVPTETQYF,TGCGCCAGCAGCTTTATTACAGGGGTTCCGACGGAGACCCAGTACTTC
TRBD2,NA,TRBJ2-7,TRBV9,CASSVAGTSGEEQYF,TGTGCCAGCAGCGTAGCTGGGACTAGCGGTGAAGAGCAGTACTTC
NA,NA,TRBJ1-5,TRBV27,CASSLLVNQPQHF,TGTGCCAGCAGTTTATTGGTCAATCAGCCCCAGCATTTT
TRBD2,NA,TRBJ2-7,TRBV4-1,CASSHSGRSYEQYF,TGCGCCAGCAGCCACAGCGGGAGATCCTACGAGCAGTACTTC
NA,NA,TRBJ1-3,TRBV5-6,CASSLGWDMRNTIYF,TGTGCCAGCAGCTTGGGTTGGGATATGAGAAACACCATATATTTT
NA,NA,TRBJ2-7,TRBV7-2,CASSDVGEMAGEQYF,TGTGCCAGCAGCGATGTGGGGGAAATGGCTGGCGAGCAGTACTTC
NA,few,TRBJ1-2,TRBV10-2,CASSESLLRATGSNGYTF,TGCGCCAGCAGTGAGTCGCTACTCCGGGCTACAGGGTCGAATGGCTACACCTTC
NA,NA,TRBJ1-4,TRBV21-1,CASTKSRQGGEKLFF,TGTGCCAGCACCAAGTCGAGACAGGGTGGTGAAAAACTGTTTTTT
NA,NA,TRBJ1-1,TRBV7-3,CASSFGDTEAFF,TGTGCCAGCAGCTTCGGCGACACTGAAGCTTTCTTT
NA,once,TRBJ2-3,TRBV6-1,CASPSATDTQYF,TGTGCCAGCCCGAGCGCCACAGATACGCAGTATTTT
NA,NA,TRBJ2-1,TRBV29-1,CSCRTPSYNEQFF,TGCAGCTGTCGGACGCCCTCCTACAATGAGCAGTTCTTC
TRBD2,NA,TRBJ2-3,TRBV20-1,CSAYQLAGEYF,TGCAGTGCTTATCAACTAGCGGGAGAGTATTTT
NA,many,TRBJ1-1,TRBV19,CASSMWVYTEAFF,TGTGCCAGTAGTATGTGGGTCTACACTGAAGCTTTCTTT
NA,NA,TRBJ2-1,TRBV5-1,CASSLGNNEQFF,TGCGCCAGCAGCTTGGGAAACAATGAGCAGTTCTTC